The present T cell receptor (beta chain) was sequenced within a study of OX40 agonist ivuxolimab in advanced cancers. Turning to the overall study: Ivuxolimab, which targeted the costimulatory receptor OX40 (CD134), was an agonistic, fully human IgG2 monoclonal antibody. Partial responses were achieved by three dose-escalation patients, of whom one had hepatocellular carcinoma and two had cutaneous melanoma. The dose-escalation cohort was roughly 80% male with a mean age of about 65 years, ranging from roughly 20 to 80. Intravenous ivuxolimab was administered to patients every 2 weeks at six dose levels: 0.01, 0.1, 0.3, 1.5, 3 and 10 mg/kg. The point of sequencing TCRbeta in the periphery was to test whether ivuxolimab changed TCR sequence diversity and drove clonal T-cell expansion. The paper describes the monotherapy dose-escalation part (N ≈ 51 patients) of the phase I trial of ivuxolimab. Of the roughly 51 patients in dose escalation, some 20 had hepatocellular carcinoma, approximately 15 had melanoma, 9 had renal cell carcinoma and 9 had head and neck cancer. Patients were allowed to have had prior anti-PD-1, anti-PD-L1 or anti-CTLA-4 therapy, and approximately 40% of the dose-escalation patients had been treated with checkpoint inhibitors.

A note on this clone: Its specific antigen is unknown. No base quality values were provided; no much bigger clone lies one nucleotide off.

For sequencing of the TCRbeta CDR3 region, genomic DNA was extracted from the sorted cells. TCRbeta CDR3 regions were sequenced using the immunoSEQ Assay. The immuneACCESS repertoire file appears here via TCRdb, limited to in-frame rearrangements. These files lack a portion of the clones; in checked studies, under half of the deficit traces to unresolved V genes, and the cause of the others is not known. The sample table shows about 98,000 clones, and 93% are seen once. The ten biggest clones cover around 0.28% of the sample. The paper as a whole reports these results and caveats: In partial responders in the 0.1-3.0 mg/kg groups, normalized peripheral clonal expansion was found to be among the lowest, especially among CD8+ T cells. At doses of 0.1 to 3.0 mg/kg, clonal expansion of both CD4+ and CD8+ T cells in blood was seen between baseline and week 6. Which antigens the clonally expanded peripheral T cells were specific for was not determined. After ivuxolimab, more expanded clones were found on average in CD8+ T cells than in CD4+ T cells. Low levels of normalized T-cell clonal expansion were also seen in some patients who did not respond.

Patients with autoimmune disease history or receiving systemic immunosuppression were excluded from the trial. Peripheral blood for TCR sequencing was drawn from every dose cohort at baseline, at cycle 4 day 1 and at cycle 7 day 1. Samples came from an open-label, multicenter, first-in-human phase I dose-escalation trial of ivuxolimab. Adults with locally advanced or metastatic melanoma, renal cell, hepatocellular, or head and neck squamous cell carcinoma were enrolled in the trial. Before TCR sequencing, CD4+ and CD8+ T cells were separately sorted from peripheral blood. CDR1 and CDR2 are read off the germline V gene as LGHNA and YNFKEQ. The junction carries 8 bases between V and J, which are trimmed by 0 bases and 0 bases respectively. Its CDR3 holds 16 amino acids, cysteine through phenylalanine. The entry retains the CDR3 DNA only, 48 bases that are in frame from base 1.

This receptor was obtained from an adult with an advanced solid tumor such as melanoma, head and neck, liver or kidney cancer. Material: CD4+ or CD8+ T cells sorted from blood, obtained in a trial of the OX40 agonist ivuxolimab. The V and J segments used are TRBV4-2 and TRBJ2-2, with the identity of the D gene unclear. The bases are TGTGCCAGCAGCCAAGATCATGTAGCGAACACCGGGGAGCTGTTTTTT. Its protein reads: CASSQDHVANTGELFF.